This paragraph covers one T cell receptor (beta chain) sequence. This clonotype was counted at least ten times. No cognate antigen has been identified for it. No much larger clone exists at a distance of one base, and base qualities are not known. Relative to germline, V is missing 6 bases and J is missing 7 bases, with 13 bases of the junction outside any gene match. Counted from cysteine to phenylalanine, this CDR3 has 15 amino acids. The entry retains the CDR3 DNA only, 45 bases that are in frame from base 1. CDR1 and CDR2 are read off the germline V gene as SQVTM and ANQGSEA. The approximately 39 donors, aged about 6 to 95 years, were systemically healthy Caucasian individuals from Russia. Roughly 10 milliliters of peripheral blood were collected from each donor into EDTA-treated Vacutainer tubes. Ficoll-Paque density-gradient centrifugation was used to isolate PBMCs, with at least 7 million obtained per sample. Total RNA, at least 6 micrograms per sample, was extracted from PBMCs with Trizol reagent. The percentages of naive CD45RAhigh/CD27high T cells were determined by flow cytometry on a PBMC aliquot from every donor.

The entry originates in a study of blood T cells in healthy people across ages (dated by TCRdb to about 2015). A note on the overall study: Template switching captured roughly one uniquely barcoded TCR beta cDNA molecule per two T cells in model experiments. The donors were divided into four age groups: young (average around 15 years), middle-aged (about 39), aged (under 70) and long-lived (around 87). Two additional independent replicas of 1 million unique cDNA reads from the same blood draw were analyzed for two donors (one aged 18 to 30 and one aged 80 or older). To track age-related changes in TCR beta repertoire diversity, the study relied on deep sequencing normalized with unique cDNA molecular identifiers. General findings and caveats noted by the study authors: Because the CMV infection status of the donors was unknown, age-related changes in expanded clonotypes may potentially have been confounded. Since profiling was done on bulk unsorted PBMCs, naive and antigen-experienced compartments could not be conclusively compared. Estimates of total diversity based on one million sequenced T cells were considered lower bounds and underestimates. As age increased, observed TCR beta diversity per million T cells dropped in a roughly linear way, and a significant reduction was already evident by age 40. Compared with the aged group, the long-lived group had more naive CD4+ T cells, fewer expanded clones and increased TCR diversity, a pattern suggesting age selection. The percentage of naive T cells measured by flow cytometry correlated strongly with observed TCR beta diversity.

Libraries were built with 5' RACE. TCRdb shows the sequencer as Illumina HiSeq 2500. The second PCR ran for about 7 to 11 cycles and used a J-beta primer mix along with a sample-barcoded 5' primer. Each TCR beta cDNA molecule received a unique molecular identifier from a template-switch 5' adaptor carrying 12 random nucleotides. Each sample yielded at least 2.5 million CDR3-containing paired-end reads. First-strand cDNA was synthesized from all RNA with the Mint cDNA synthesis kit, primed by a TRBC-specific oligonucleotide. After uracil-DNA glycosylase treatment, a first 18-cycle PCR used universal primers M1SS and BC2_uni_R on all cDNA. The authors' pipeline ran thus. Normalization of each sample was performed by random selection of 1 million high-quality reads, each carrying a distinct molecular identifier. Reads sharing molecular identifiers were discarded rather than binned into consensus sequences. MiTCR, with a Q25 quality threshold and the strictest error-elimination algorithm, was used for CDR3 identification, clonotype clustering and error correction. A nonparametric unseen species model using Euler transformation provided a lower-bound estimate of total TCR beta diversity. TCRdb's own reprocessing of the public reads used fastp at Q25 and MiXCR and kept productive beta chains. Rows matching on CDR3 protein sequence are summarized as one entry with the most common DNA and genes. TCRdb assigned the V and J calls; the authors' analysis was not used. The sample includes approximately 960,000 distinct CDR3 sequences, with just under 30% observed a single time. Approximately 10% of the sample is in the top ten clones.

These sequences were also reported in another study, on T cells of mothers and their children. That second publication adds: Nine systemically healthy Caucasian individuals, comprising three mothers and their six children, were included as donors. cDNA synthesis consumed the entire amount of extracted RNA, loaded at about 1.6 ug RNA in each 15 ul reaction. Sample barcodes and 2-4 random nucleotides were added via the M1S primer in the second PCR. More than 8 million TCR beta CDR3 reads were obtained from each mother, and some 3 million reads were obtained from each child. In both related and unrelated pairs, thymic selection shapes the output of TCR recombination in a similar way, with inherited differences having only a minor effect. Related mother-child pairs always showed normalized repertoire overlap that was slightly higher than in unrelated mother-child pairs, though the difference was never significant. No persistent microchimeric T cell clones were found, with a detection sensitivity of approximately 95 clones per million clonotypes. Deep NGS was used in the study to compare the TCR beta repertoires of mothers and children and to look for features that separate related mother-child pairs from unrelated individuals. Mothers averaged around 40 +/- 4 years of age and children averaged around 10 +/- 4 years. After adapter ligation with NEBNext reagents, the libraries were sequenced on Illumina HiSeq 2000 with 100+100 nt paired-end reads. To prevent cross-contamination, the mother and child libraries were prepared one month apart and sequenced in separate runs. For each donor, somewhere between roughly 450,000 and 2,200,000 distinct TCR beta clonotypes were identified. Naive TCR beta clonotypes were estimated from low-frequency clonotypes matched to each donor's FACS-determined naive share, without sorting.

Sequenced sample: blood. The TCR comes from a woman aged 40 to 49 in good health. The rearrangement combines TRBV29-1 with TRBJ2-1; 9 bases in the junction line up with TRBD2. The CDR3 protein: CSVPGTSLSGNEQFF. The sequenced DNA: TGCAGCGTACCCGGGACTAGCTTGTCTGGTAATGAGCAGTTCTTC.